The 32 T cell receptor beta chains below were found in one sample sequenced in a study of blood T cell repertoires in COVID-19. The table came from immunoSEQ multiplex PCR; TCRdb's copy has only in-frame clones and leaves some out. The data contain around 250,000 clones, over 80% of them seen just once; the ten biggest clones take up about 2.9%. The sequenced sample consisted of PBMCs or T cells enriched from blood (not recorded which). The receptors originated from a woman in her 40s who had been exposed to COVID-19.

This clone was recorded only once. The rearrangement joins TRBV7-2 to TRBJ2-5; D is undetermined. The V gene's germline CDR1 is SGHTA and CDR2 FQGNSA. The CDR3 is 13 amino acids. Trimming stripped 6 bases from V and 2 bases from J, with 10 bases between. Written as DNA, the CDR3 is TGTGCCAGCAGTCCTGACTTGCAAGAGACCCAGTACTTC. It specifies CASSPDLQETQYF.

The chain recombines TRBV4-3 with TRBJ1-1, with D unclear. V was trimmed by 1 base and J by 3 bases, leaving 9 bases between them. This CDR3 has 14 amino acids. Germline lookup yields CDR1 LGHNA and CDR2 YSLEER. The CDR3 DNA reads TGCGCCAGCAGCCAAGGTCGAGGGTACACTGAAGCTTTCTTT. It specifies CASSQGRGYTEAFF.

This rearrangement joins TRBV3-1 (or the pseudogene TRBV3-2) to TRBJ2-3; 14 bases align to TRBD2. Germline CDR1 and CDR2: LGHDT and YNNKEL (reference sequence). CDR3 size: 15 residues. With V trimmed by 1 base and J by 13 bases, 7 bases remained unmatched. In nucleotides, the CDR3 is TGTGCCAGCAGCCAAGTGGGCGGGGGACTAGCGGGGGAGTATTTT. It yields the protein CASSQVGGGLAGEYF.

V and J are TRBV6-5 and TRBJ1-1; possibly TRBD1 for D (5 bases). V dropped 7 bases and J dropped 6 bases, with 18 bases sitting between them. The V gene's germline CDR1 is MNHEY and CDR2 SVGAGI. The CDR3 loop spans 14 amino acids. In DNA, the CDR3 is TGTGCCAGCACCCAGATCGGGGGGATCGCTGAAGCTTTCTTT. Residues: CASTQIGGIAEAFF.

The rearrangement uses TRBV29-1 and TRBJ2-5; 7 bases are shared with TRBD1. The V gene end was trimmed by 5 bases and the J gene end by 1 base; junction bases not matched to a gene: 4. This CDR3 contains 13 residues. Germline V lookup: CDR1 SQVTM, CDR2 ANQGSEA. CDR3 nucleotides: TGCAGCGTTCCCCGGGACAGCCAAGAGACCCAGTACTTC. It codes for CSVPRDSQETQYF.

The chain is built from TRBV29-1 and TRBJ1-1, with no clear D. V shed 3 bases and J shed 1 base, with 3 bases lying between them. In germline, CDR1 is SQVTM, CDR2 ANQGSEA. The CDR3 loop spans 11 amino acids. CDR3 amino acids: CSVDSNTEAFF. CDR3 DNA: TGCAGCGTTGACTCGAACACTGAAGCTTTCTTT.

The chain is built from TRBV5-8 and TRBJ1-3; D is perhaps TRBD1 (6 bases). The length of the CDR3 is 18 residues. Germline V CDR1 and CDR2: SGHTS, YDEGEE. V lost 4 bases, J lost 2 bases, and 22 bases lay in between. CDR3 sequence: CASSHYNAGGLAGNTIYF. CDR3 in DNA: TGTGCCAGCAGCCATTATAACGCCGGGGGGCTAGCTGGAAACACCATATATTTT.

This chain joins TRBV28 and TRBJ2-1, with 11 bases aligning to TRBD2. There are 16 residues in the CDR3. The germline CDR1 and CDR2 sequences are MDHEN and SYDVKM. The J segment lost 3 bases and the V segment lost 7 bases, leaving 8 bases of the junction unmatched. As DNA, the CDR3 is TGTGCCAGCACCGACACTAGCGGGAGACTCTACAATGAGCAGTTCTTC. Its protein product is CASTDTSGRLYNEQFF.

The sample holds a few counts of this clone. The junction shows a germline mismatch at one end, possibly a read error. This chain connects TRBV5-1 to TRBJ2-2; a possible D gene is TRBD1 (6 bases). The CDR3 is 18 amino acids. Germline CDR1 reads SGHRS; CDR2 reads YFSETQ. This chain's CDR3 is CASSFQGYVGRGAVTLFF. In nucleotides, the CDR3 is TGTGCCAGCAGCTTCCAGGGGTACGTTGGCCGGGGAGCTGTTACCCTGTTTTTT.

This chain uses TRBV27 with TRBJ1-5, with D unclear. The germline V gene has CDR1 MNHEY and CDR2 SMNVEV (reference sequence). V was trimmed by 3 bases and J by 7 bases, leaving 10 bases between them. The CDR3 consists of 13 residues. CDR3: CASSFFGLQPQHF. The CDR3 DNA follows: TGTGCCAGCAGTTTTTTCGGGTTGCAGCCCCAGCATTTT.

The chain has TRBV2 and TRBJ2-3, with 11 bases fitting TRBD2. V lost 5 bases and J lost 2; bases outside the gene matches: 6. The germline V gene has CDR1 SNHLY and CDR2 FYNNEI. This CDR3 is built from 16 residues. CDR3 loop: CASSTLSGGDTDTQYF. DNA of the CDR3: TGTGCCAGCAGTACCCTTAGCGGGGGGGACACAGATACGCAGTATTTT. Complete variable domain (other parts from reference TRBV2 and TRBJ2-3): EPEVTQTPSHQVTQMGQEVILRCVPISNHLYFYWYRQILGQKVEFLVSFYNNEISEKSEIFDDQFSVERPDGSNFTLKIRSTKLEDSAMYFCASSTLSGGDTDTQYFGPGTRLTVL.

The chain has TRBV10-3 and TRBJ2-1; 7 positions agree with TRBD2. V was pared by 6 bases and J by 1 base, with 15 bases of the junction left unmatched. The CDR3 is made up of 18 amino acids. From germline, CDR1 is ENHRY and CDR2 SYGVKD. The CDR3 bases are TGTGCCATCAGAGAGATGGTAGCGGGCCTCTTTTCCTACAATGAGCAGTTCTTC. The encoded protein is CAIREMVAGLFSYNEQFF.

The rearrangement uses TRBV7-2 and TRBJ1-1, with 10 bases aligning to TRBD1. The trim removed 4 bases at V and 3 bases at J, leaving 11 bases unmatched. Germline loops: CDR1 SGHTA, CDR2 FQGNSA. The CDR3 spans 17 residues. The CDR3 region has the DNA TGTGCCAGCAGCTCGCCATCGACAGGGGGCGAGTACACTGAAGCTTTCTTT. This translates into CASSSPSTGGEYTEAFF.

The count of this clone is one. The V gene is TRBV6-5, the J gene TRBJ1-1; D uncertain. The V gene lost 2 bases and the J gene lost 5 bases, with 15 bases spanning the gap. CDR3 length equals 15 residues. Looked up from germline, CDR1 is MNHEY and CDR2 is SVGAGI. CDR3 residues: CASSYLTETGTEAFF. DNA of the CDR3: TGTGCCAGCAGTTACCTGACGGAGACGGGGACTGAAGCTTTCTTT.

The rearrangement joins TRBV2 to TRBJ1-2; 10 bases match TRBD1. There are 15 residues in the CDR3. Germline-derived CDR1 and CDR2 are SNHLY and FYNNEI. The V segment lost 3 bases and the J segment 1 base; nucleotides outside the gene matches: 2. The chain's CDR3 is CASSEGQGFNYGYTF. The CDR3 coding sequence is TGTGCCAGCAGTGAGGGACAGGGGTTTAACTATGGCTACACCTTC.

This chain uses TRBV29-1 with TRBJ2-1; 7 bases are shared with TRBD1. V lost 6 bases, J lost 4 bases, and 9 bases stayed unmatched. CDR3 length: 14 amino acids. Germline V gene data show CDR1 as SQVTM and CDR2 as ANQGSEA. This chain's CDR3 is CSVRRDRNYNEQFF. Here the CDR3 DNA reads TGCAGCGTCCGAAGGGACAGAAATTACAATGAGCAGTTCTTC.

The chain recombines TRBV4-1 with TRBJ1-2; D is undetermined. From germline, CDR1 is MGHRA and CDR2 YSYEKL. V dropped 0 bases and J dropped 5 bases, with 16 bases sitting between them. This CDR3 region has 16 residues. The CDR3 DNA reads TGCGCCAGCAGCCAAGATGTGTCAGGTAACCTTTATGGCTACACCTTC. Translating it yields CASSQDVSGNLYGYTF.

The chain carries TRBV7-8 and TRBJ1-5; the D gene is possibly TRBD1 (6 bases). V was pared by 5 bases and J by 3 bases, with 17 bases between. CDR3 length equals 16 residues. Looked up from germline, CDR1 is SGHVS and CDR2 is FQNEAQ. As DNA, the CDR3 is TGTGCCAGCAGCCCGGGGGGGCAGGGGCACAATCAGCCCCAGCATTTT. It encodes CASSPGGQGHNQPQHF.

The J gene is TRBJ2-7, the V gene TRBV5-1; 8 bases match TRBD1. This CDR3 spans 15 amino acids. In germline, CDR1 is SGHRS, CDR2 YFSETQ. J lost 3 bases, V lost 3 bases, and 8 bases had no gene match. CDR3 nucleotide sequence: TGCGCCAGCAGCTATATTCCGGGACAGGACTACGAGCAGTACTTC. Its translation: CASSYIPGQDYEQYF.

This clone was seen only a few times. V is TRBV3-1 (or the pseudogene TRBV3-2) and J is TRBJ2-7, with D possibly matching TRBD1 (5 bases). Germline CDR1 is LGHDT and CDR2 is YNNKEL (reference sequence). Trimming shortened V by 0 bases and J by 7 bases, and 19 bases separated the two germline ends. The CDR3 covers 16 residues. The CDR3 region is CASSQERLGATAEQYF. The CDR3 nucleotides are TGTGCCAGCAGCCAAGAAAGGCTAGGGGCAACAGCTGAGCAGTACTTC.

This chain uses TRBV4-3 with TRBJ2-3; no firm D call. Per germline, CDR1 LGHNA and CDR2 YSLEER. The CDR3 sequence is 15 residues long. Between the trimmed V and J ends, which lost 0 bases and 2 bases, there was a span of 9 bases. The CDR3 loop is CASSQDRDFTDTQYF. CDR3 bases: TGCGCCAGCAGCCAAGATCGCGACTTCACAGATACGCAGTATTTT.

V gene TRBV7-3 combines with J gene TRBJ1-5; possible D gene TRBD1, 5 bases. CDR3 size: 13 residues. V shed 5 bases and J shed 4 bases, with 9 bases lying between them. Per germline, CDR1 SGHTA and CDR2 FQGTGA. DNA of the CDR3: TGTGCCAGCAGCCTATCAGGGAATCAGCCCCAGCATTTT. Protein product: CASSLSGNQPQHF.

This clone was counted between two and nine times. The V call is TRBV25-1, the J call TRBJ1-1; perhaps TRBD1 as D (6 bases). Germline values: CDR1 MGHDK, CDR2 SYGVNS. The CDR3 is 15 amino acids. Trimming removed 3 bases at V and 1 base at J, with 12 bases between. CDR3 loop: CASSDRDKQNTEAFF. CDR3 sequence (DNA): TGTGCCAGCAGTGACCGGGACAAACAGAACACTGAAGCTTTCTTT.

The V call is TRBV11-3, the J call TRBJ2-3; 8 positions match TRBD2. Per germline, CDR1 SGHNT and CDR2 YENEEA. This CDR3 contains 15 residues. V lost 2 bases to trimming and J lost 6 bases; unmatched junction nucleotides: 7. CDR3 bases: TGTGCCAGCAGCTTAATTAGCGGGGCCTGGGATACGCAGTATTTT. It is translated as CASSLISGAWDTQYF.

The chain is built from TRBV11-2 and TRBJ1-4; possibly TRBD1 for D (6 bases). From germline, CDR1 is SGHAT and CDR2 FQNNGV. The ends were cut back, 5 bases at V and 7 bases at J, with 14 bases in the middle. The CDR3 length is 14 residues. CDR3 nucleotide sequence: TGTGCCAGCAGCACCCGGGGGGGCGTTGAAAAACTGTTTTTT. Amino acids: CASSTRGGVEKLFF.

This chain links TRBV19 with TRBJ1-4; 9 bases are a match to TRBD1. Unmatched junction bases numbered 4, after V lost 8 bases and J lost 6 bases. CDR1 is LNHDA, CDR2 SQIVND, per germline (reference sequence). The CDR3 has 13 residues. The CDR3 nucleotides read TGTGCCAGTCACAGGGGGCCAGATGAAAAACTGTTTTTT. The encoded protein is CASHRGPDEKLFF.

Written as DNA, the CDR3 is TGTGCCAGCTCACCACCTGCAGCGAATGAGCAGTTCTTC. It codes for CASSPPAANEQFF. The chain employs TRBV18 and TRBJ2-1; the D is unclear. Germline CDR1 and CDR2: KGHSH and LQKENI. The CDR3 totals 13 residues. V dropped 0 bases and J dropped 7 bases, with 7 bases sitting between them.

CDR3 in amino acids: CASSQSGENTEAFF. CDR3 nucleotides: TGCGCCAGCAGCCAATCCGGGGAGAACACTGAAGCTTTCTTT. The gene calls are TRBV4-3 and TRBJ1-1; unclear D gene. Germline CDR1 LGHNA, CDR2 YSLEER. The CDR3 consists of 14 residues. V gave up 2 bases and J gave up 1 base, with 8 bases separating them.

The chain has TRBV30 and TRBJ1-5; maybe TRBD1 (5 bases). Per germline, CDR1 GTSNPN and CDR2 SVGIG (reference sequence). This CDR3 contains 12 residues. The V end was cut by 2 bases, the J end by 11 bases, with 13 bases between. Written as DNA, the CDR3 is TGTGCCTGGAGTATCGGGGGAACATCCCAGCATTTT. Translated, it gives CAWSIGGTSQHF.

Here the CDR3 DNA reads TGTGCCACCTCCATGGGCGAAAATCAGCCCCAGCATTTT. Translation: CATSMGENQPQHF. V usage is TRBV10-3 and J usage is TRBJ1-5; no clear D gene. The germline CDR1 and CDR2 sequences are ENHRY and SYGVKD. Trimming removed 10 bases at V and 4 bases at J, with 14 bases between. This CDR3 comprises 13 residues.

The V and J genes are TRBV27 and TRBJ2-1; 14 bases line up with TRBD2. V shed 4 bases and J 4 bases; nucleotides not matched to a gene: 6. Per germline, CDR1 MNHEY and CDR2 SMNVEV (reference sequence). The CDR3 spans 17 residues. CDR3 in amino acids: CASSWTSGRWLYNEQFF. CDR3 nucleotide sequence: TGTGCCAGCAGTTGGACTAGCGGGAGGTGGTTGTACAATGAGCAGTTCTTC.

The table lists this clone with a few counts. V gene TRBV6-5 combines with J gene TRBJ1-6; TRBD1 agrees at 7 bases. The CDR3 covers 14 residues. The V and J ends lost 7 bases and 14 bases, in that order; junction bases with no gene match: 14. CDR1 and CDR2 (germline): MNHEY, SVGAGI. The CDR3 region has the DNA TGTGCCAGCATTCCGGACAGGCAGGCAGGGGCCCTCCACTTT. This encodes CASIPDRQAGALHF.